These 13 T cell receptor beta chains originate from one sample sequenced in a study of T cells in Graves' hyperthyroidism and ophthalmopathy. Amplification of TCR beta CDR3 regions was performed using RNA transcripts as template. The TCR CDR3 first-round RT-PCR relied on the HTBI primer set. TCRdb re-called the multiplex PCR reads with MiXCR, one entry per CDR3 protein. The sample holds roughly 500,000 distinct CDR3 sequences, roughly 24% seen once. The material sequenced was blood. These receptors originate from a woman in her thirties with Graves' ophthalmopathy.

There are many counts of this clonotype. The V call is TRBV27, the J call TRBJ2-7, with 8 bases fitting TRBD2. The CDR3 has 14 residues. After removal of 4 bases from V and 6 bases from J, the junction contained 8 bases not matched to a gene. Germline V gene data show CDR1 as MNHEY and CDR2 as SMNVEV (reference sequence). DNA of the CDR3: TGTGCCAGCAGTTATCTAGCGGGCCGGCTCGAGCAGTACTTC. Translated, it gives CASSYLAGRLEQYF.

This clonotype was counted ten times or more. The CDR3 DNA is TGCAGTGCTAGTCTCGGCGGATACTACGAGCAGTACTTC. Its protein product is CSASLGGYYEQYF. The chain is built from TRBV20-1 and TRBJ2-7; no firm D call. Germline V gene lookup returns CDR1 DFQATT and CDR2 SNEGSKA (reference sequence). There are 13 residues in the CDR3. V gave up 3 bases and J gave up 3 bases, with 12 bases separating them.

V and J are TRBV29-1 and TRBJ1-3; perhaps TRBD1 as D (5 bases). Germline assignment: CDR1 SQVTM and CDR2 ANQGSEA. The CDR3 totals 15 residues. Trimming shortened V by 4 bases and J by 0 bases, and 13 bases separated the two germline ends. The CDR3 sequence is CSVGGMDLSGNTIYF. In nucleotides, the CDR3 is TGCAGCGTTGGGGGGATGGACCTCTCTGGAAACACCATATATTTT. The full variable domain, its missing parts supplied by reference TRBV29-1 and TRBJ1-3, is SAVISQKPSRDICQRGTSLTIQCQVDSQVTMMFWYRQQPGQSLTLIATANQGSEATYESGFVIDKFPISRPNLTFSTLTVSNMSPEDSSIYLCSVGGMDLSGNTIYFGEGSWLTVV.

This clonotype has a handful of counts. The chain has TRBV2 and TRBJ2-5; D gene unclear. Per the germline V gene, CDR1 is SNHLY and CDR2 is FYNNEI. The CDR3 runs to 12 residues. Trimming removed 4 bases from V and 5 bases from J, with 8 bases in between. The CDR3 here is CASSAASETQYF. The DNA of the CDR3 is TGTGCCAGCAGTGCGGCTAGTGAGACCCAGTACTTC.

This clonotype was detected only a few times. The CDR3 spells CASSLEVGALGLYEQYF. In DNA, the CDR3 is TGTGCCAGCAGCTTAGAGGTCGGGGCACTGGGGCTTTACGAGCAGTACTTC. This chain connects TRBV7-8 to TRBJ2-7; D might be TRBD1 or TRBD2, each matching 5 bases. CDR1 is SGHVS, CDR2 FQNEAQ, per germline. V was shortened by 1 base and J by 4 bases, with 20 bases between the two germline ends. The CDR3 consists of 17 residues.

This clonotype was counted many times. V usage is TRBV7-2 and J usage is TRBJ2-5; 10 bases match TRBD2. The germline gives CDR1 SGHTA, CDR2 FQGNSA. V lost 5 bases and J lost 4; bases outside the gene matches: 4. CDR3 length equals 14 residues. The CDR3 reads CASSRAGGAETQYF. The CDR3 nucleotides read TGTGCCAGCAGCAGAGCGGGGGGGGCAGAGACCCAGTACTTC.

This clonotype was picked up many times. This sequence may be a read error, since a much larger clone differs from it by one base. This chain links TRBV6-1 with TRBJ1-2, with D perhaps TRBD1 (5 bases). CDR1 and CDR2 (germline): MNHNS, SASEGT. V was cut by 4 bases and J by 2 bases, with 11 bases left in between. The length of the CDR3 is 14 residues. The CDR3 nucleotides are TGTGCCAGCAGTGGACGACAGACAAACTATGGCTACACCTTC. It translates to CASSGRQTNYGYTF.

This clonotype turned up a few times. This rearrangement joins TRBV11-2 to TRBJ1-2; unclear D gene. V lost 5 bases and J lost 4, with 14 bases in between. Germline V gene lookup returns CDR1 SGHAT and CDR2 FQNNGV. The CDR3 consists of 14 residues. CDR3 coding DNA: TGTGCCAGCAGCCCCCGGACCAAAAGCTATGGCTACACCTTC. It is translated as CASSPRTKSYGYTF. The complete variable domain, with remaining parts taken from reference TRBV11-2 and TRBJ1-2, reads EAGVAQSPRYKIIEKRQSVAFWCNPISGHATLYWYQQILGQGPKLLIQFQNNGVVDDSQLPKDRFSAERLKGVDSTLKIQPAKLEDSAVYLCASSPRTKSYGYTFGSGTRLTVV.

A remark on this clonotype: Germline and junction disagree at one end, which may indicate a read error. V gene TRBV6-1 combines with J gene TRBJ1-5; 9 bases are shared with TRBD1. The CDR3 loop spans 15 amino acids. CDR1 MNHNS and CDR2 SASEGT come from the germline V gene. CDR3 in amino acids: CASSRTGDRNQPQDF. DNA of the CDR3: TGTGCCAGCAGCCGGACAGGGGATCGAAATCAGCCCCAGGATTTT.

The V and J genes are TRBV6-2 or TRBV6-3 and TRBJ2-7; 10 bases are shared with TRBD2. The ends lost 7 bases at V and 3 bases at J; junction bases unmatched: 9. Germline loops: CDR1 MNHEY, CDR2 SVGEGT. This CDR3 has 15 residues. CDR3 in amino acids: CASKIVGTSVYEQYF. CDR3 DNA sequence: TGTGCCAGCAAAATCGTGGGGACTAGCGTCTACGAGCAGTACTTC.

This clonotype was detected a few times. No conserved phenylalanine or tryptophan is present at the end of the CDR3, so a read error is the likely explanation. The gene calls are TRBV14 and TRBJ1-1; D uncertain. Trimming removed 1 base from V and 3 bases from J, with 21 bases in between. Germline values: CDR1 SGHDN, CDR2 FVKESK. The CDR3 contains 18 residues. The CDR3 bases are TGTGCCAGCAGCCAAGTCGGGAAGTGGGGTCCCCGGGACACTGAAGCTTTCTAT. Residues: CASSQVGKWGPRDTEAFY.

This clonotype was seen many times. The chain is built from TRBV15 and TRBJ2-1, with TRBD1 matching 7 bases. This CDR3 comprises 15 residues. The J segment lost 3 bases and the V segment lost 3 bases, leaving 5 bases of the junction unmatched. CDR1 LNHNV and CDR2 YYDKDF come from the germline V gene (reference sequence). CDR3 nucleotide sequence: TGTGCCACCAGCAGCCAGGACAGGTTCTACAATGAGCAGTTCTTC. Protein product: CATSSQDRFYNEQFF.

The chain recombines TRBV4-1 with TRBJ1-2, with TRBD1 identical over 7 bases. CDR3 length equals 16 residues. With V trimmed by 1 base and J by 2 bases, 7 bases remained unmatched. In germline, CDR1 is MGHRA, CDR2 YSYEKL. For the CDR3, the DNA is TGCGCCAGCAGCCAAGGGCTTTTGGGACAGAACTATGGCTACACCTTC. This encodes CASSQGLLGQNYGYTF.